These 6 T cell receptor beta chains were sequenced from one sample in a study of post-analysis software for immune sequencing data. General study points: Five or six TRBV segments were significantly more frequent in patients than in controls. TRBV5-6, TRBV5-1 and TRBV20-1 were among these segments.

Presence of unique molecular identifiers characterized the TCR beta cDNA libraries. TCRdb itself ran the PCR reads through MiXCR, one entry per CDR3 protein. The data contain approximately 440,000 distinct CDR3 sequences, around 40% of them singletons. Their recognized antigens are unknown. The sample taken for sequencing was blood. The receptor source for this set is a girl between 5 and 17 years old with multiple sclerosis.

The chain links TRBV4-1 to TRBJ2-4; TRBD2 aligns across 16 bases. The CDR3 covers 18 residues. Trimming took 4 bases from V and 0 from J; bases not matched to a gene: 3. Germline CDR1 MGHRA, CDR2 YSYEKL. CDR3 nucleotide sequence: TGCGCCAGCAGCCCGGGACTAGCGGGAGGGCTAGCCAAAAACATTCAGTACTTC. It yields the protein CASSPGLAGGLAKNIQYF.

The chain is built from TRBV7-2 and TRBJ2-1, with a tentative D call TRBD1 (5 bases). CDR3 length equals 15 residues. Per the germline V gene, CDR1 is SGHTA and CDR2 is FQGNSA. The V gene lost 0 bases and the J gene lost 6 bases, with 12 bases spanning the gap. CDR3 DNA sequence: TGTGCCAGCAGCTTAGCTAGGGGCCAATTCAATGAGCAGTTCTTC. This encodes CASSLARGQFNEQFF.

The chain links TRBV6-5 to TRBJ2-5, with 10 bases fitting TRBD2. This CDR3 comprises 15 residues. Germline V gene sequence: CDR1 MNHEY, CDR2 SVGAGI. V lost 5 bases and J lost 6; bases outside the gene matches: 9. CDR3 sequence reads: CASSPGLATTQTQYF. The CDR3 DNA reads as TGTGCCAGCAGTCCGGGACTAGCGACCACCCAGACCCAGTACTTC.

In this sample, this clonotype turned up once. V gene TRBV12-3 or TRBV12-4 combines with J gene TRBJ2-5, with TRBD2 matching 7 bases. This CDR3 spans 18 amino acids. Unmatched junction bases numbered 26, after V lost 5 bases and J lost 11 bases. This CDR3 is CASSGVVFSGWGYNEQYF. In DNA form, the CDR3 reads TGTGCCAGCAGTGGGGTAGTTTTTAGCGGGTGGGGCTACAATGAGCAGTACTTC.

V and J are TRBV4-1 and TRBJ1-5, with D tentatively TRBD1 (6 bases). CDR3 size: 15 residues. CDR1 and CDR2 (germline): MGHRA, YSYEKL. The V and J ends lost 0 bases and 6 bases respectively, with 12 bases between them. CDR3 amino acids: CASSQEIRGGQPQHF. CDR3 sequence (DNA): TGCGCCAGCAGCCAAGAGATCAGGGGCGGTCAGCCCCAGCATTTT.

The sample holds a few counts of this clonotype. The chain uses TRBV10-2 and TRBJ2-1, with 8 bases that match TRBD2. After removal of 2 bases from V and 3 bases from J, the junction contained 6 bases not matched to a gene. Germline lookup yields CDR1 WSHSY and CDR2 SAAADI. This CDR3 region has 16 residues. The CDR3 DNA is TGCGCCAGCAGTGAGACTAGCGGAGTAATCTACAATGAGCAGTTCTTC. The encoded protein is CASSETSGVIYNEQFF.